A single sample is the source of the 25 T cell receptor beta chains below, sequenced in a study of blood T cell repertoires in COVID-19. TCRdb's copy holds only in-frame clones and misses some; the assay was immunoSEQ multiplex PCR. The sample yields 200,000 to 300,000 clones, approximately 84% seen once. Sample: peripheral blood. The receptors originated from a man aged 45 to 65 with acute or convalescent COVID-19.

This chain joins TRBV19 and TRBJ2-1; 7 bases align to TRBD1. The ends lost 8 bases at V and 8 bases at J; junction bases unmatched: 12. CDR3 length equals 14 residues. Per germline, CDR1 LNHDA and CDR2 SQIVND (reference sequence). The DNA for the CDR3 is TGTGCCAGTTTTAGAGACCGGGACAGCCATGAGCAGTTCTTC. Its translation: CASFRDRDSHEQFF.

The rearrangement joins TRBV9 to TRBJ2-3, with TRBD1 matching 9 bases. CDR3 length equals 16 residues. V lost 3 bases to trimming and J lost 4 bases; unmatched junction nucleotides: 9. In germline, CDR1 is SGDLS, CDR2 YYNGEE. The CDR3 sequence: CASSANHRGLSDTQYF. DNA for the CDR3: TGTGCCAGCAGCGCAAACCACAGGGGGCTCTCAGATACGCAGTATTTT. The whole variable domain, filled in from reference TRBV9 and TRBJ2-3, reads DSGVTQTPKHLITATGQRVTLRCSPRSGDLSVYWYQQSLDQGLQFLIQYYNGEERAKGNILERFSAQQFPDLHSELNLSSLELGDSALYFCASSANHRGLSDTQYFGPGTRLTVL.

V is TRBV15 and J is TRBJ2-3, with D possibly matching TRBD2 (5 bases). V was trimmed by 1 base and J by 9 bases, leaving 20 bases between them. The germline V gene has CDR1 LNHNV and CDR2 YYDKDF (reference sequence). The CDR3 runs 16 residues. The CDR3 here is CATSRGSVGGVDTQYF. In nucleotides, the CDR3 is TGTGCCACCAGCAGAGGAAGTGTAGGAGGAGTCGACACGCAGTATTTT.

The chain uses TRBV6-6 and TRBJ2-1, with 10 bases lining up with TRBD1. CDR3 size: 14 residues. Germline V gene data show CDR1 as MNHNY and CDR2 as SVGAGI (reference sequence). Germline trimming cut 8 bases from V and 8 bases from J; bases unmatched to any gene: 9. This CDR3 is CASGAGTGDDEQFF. CDR3 DNA sequence: TGTGCCAGCGGAGCCGGGACAGGGGACGATGAGCAGTTCTTC.

V gene TRBV27 combines with J gene TRBJ1-1, with 8 bases matching TRBD1. The germline gives CDR1 MNHEY, CDR2 SMNVEV (reference sequence). The length of the CDR3 is 15 residues. The ends lost 4 bases at V and 0 bases at J; junction bases unmatched: 4. The CDR3: CASSSWTGMNTEAFF. CDR3 in DNA: TGTGCCAGCAGTTCCTGGACAGGGATGAACACTGAAGCTTTCTTT.

Comments on this clone: The same CDR3 arises from other DNA sequences in this sample as well. The rearrangement joins TRBV5-1 to TRBJ2-7, with D possibly TRBD1 on 5 matching bases. V was clipped by 2 bases and J by 3 bases, with 9 bases between them. The CDR3 loop spans 13 amino acids. Germline V gene data show CDR1 as SGHRS and CDR2 as YFSETQ. Written as DNA, the CDR3 is TGCGCCAGCAGCTTATCCAGGGTCTACGAGCAGTACTTC. Amino acid sequence: CASSLSRVYEQYF.

The rearrangement joins TRBV19 to TRBJ2-7; 7 bases are a match to TRBD1. With V trimmed by 7 bases and J by 3 bases, 18 bases remained unmatched. Germline values: CDR1 LNHDA, CDR2 SQIVND (reference sequence). This CDR3 comprises 17 residues. The CDR3 DNA is TGTGCCAGTACCAAATGGGTCAGGGGGATGGGGATCTACGAGCAGTACTTC. Its translation: CASTKWVRGMGIYEQYF.

V and J are TRBV15 and TRBJ1-5; perhaps TRBD1 as D (6 bases). CDR1 is LNHNV and CDR2 is YYDKDF in the germline V gene (reference sequence). V dropped 8 bases and J dropped 3 bases, with 14 bases sitting between them. This CDR3 region has 14 residues. The CDR3 sequence is CATEEQGFNQPQHF. The CDR3, as DNA: TGTGCCACCGAGGAACAGGGCTTCAATCAGCCCCAGCATTTT.

V gene TRBV4-1 combines with J gene TRBJ2-5; TRBD2 matches 9 bases. The J segment lost 3 bases and the V segment lost 0 bases, leaving 14 bases of the junction unmatched. The germline V gene has CDR1 MGHRA and CDR2 YSYEKL. The CDR3 covers 19 residues. CDR3 sequence reads: CASSQDRFRSGRIEETQYF. The CDR3 coding sequence is TGCGCCAGCAGCCAAGATCGGTTCCGTAGCGGGAGAATCGAAGAGACCCAGTACTTC.

The chain is built from TRBV6-8 and TRBJ2-7; the match to TRBD1 covers 11 bases. The germline CDR1 and CDR2 sequences are MNHGY and SAAAGT. This CDR3 comprises 15 residues. With V trimmed by 1 base and J by 6 bases, 5 bases remained unmatched. The CDR3 is CASSYFRTGGSEQYF. The CDR3 bases are TGTGCCAGCAGTTACTTCAGGACAGGGGGCAGCGAGCAGTACTTC.

This chain connects TRBV18 to TRBJ2-1; 9 bases line up with TRBD2. The V gene end was trimmed by 0 bases and the J gene end by 2 bases; junction bases not matched to a gene: 5. This CDR3 has 17 amino acids. The germline V gene has CDR1 KGHSH and CDR2 LQKENI. CDR3 nucleotide sequence: TGTGCCAGCTCACCACCGCTAGCGGGGAACCCCTACAATGAGCAGTTCTTC. Residues: CASSPPLAGNPYNEQFF.

This clone has only one observation. This sequence joins TRBV7-8 and TRBJ1-5; D is perhaps TRBD1 (6 bases). Trimming left V 3 bases short and J 2 bases short, with 11 bases between. Germline V gives CDR1 SGHVS, CDR2 FQNEAQ. The CDR3 length is 15 residues. CDR3 bases: TGTGCCAGCAGCTTCAGGGGTTTTGGCAATCAGCCCCAGCATTTT. It is translated as CASSFRGFGNQPQHF.

The chain couples TRBV5-1 to TRBJ2-2; perhaps TRBD1 as D (5 bases). The CDR3 covers 16 residues. Trimming took off 6 bases at V and 1 base at J, with 16 bases between the two ends. Germline V CDR1 and CDR2: SGHRS, YFSETQ. The CDR3 sequence is CASNRAQGWNTGELFF. CDR3 in DNA: TGCGCCAGCAACCGAGCTCAGGGATGGAACACCGGGGAGCTGTTTTTT.

This clone showed up just once. This rearrangement joins TRBV10-3 to TRBJ1-1; 8 bases fit TRBD1. The ends lost 6 bases at V and 4 bases at J; junction bases unmatched: 7. There are 14 residues in the CDR3. Germline CDR1 ENHRY, CDR2 SYGVKD. CDR3 nucleotides: TGTGCCATCAGCCCATTGGACAGGGTCACTGAAGCTTTCTTT. Translation: CAISPLDRVTEAFF.

This clone is a singleton in its sample. CDR3 DNA sequence: TGTGCCAGCAGCCAAGACGGGGCAGGGGGCTACGAGCAGTACTTC. The encoded protein is CASSQDGAGGYEQYF. The chain carries TRBV3-1 (or the pseudogene TRBV3-2) and TRBJ2-7; 7 bases align to TRBD1. The CDR3 is 15 residues long. Trimming cost V 0 bases and J 3 bases; bases outside gene matches: 5. Germline V gene sequence: CDR1 LGHDT, CDR2 YNNKEL (reference sequence).

The V and J genes are TRBV3-1 (or the pseudogene TRBV3-2) and TRBJ2-3, with D perhaps matching TRBD2 (6 bases). From germline, CDR1 is LGHDT and CDR2 YNNKEL (reference sequence). Trimming removed 8 bases from V and 6 bases from J, with 18 bases in between. This CDR3 contains 14 residues. CDR3 coding DNA: TGTGCCAGCCAGGCGGGGCCGTCTTCCGATACGCAGTATTTT. Translating gives CASQAGPSSDTQYF.

Only one count was recorded for this clone. The rearrangement uses TRBV18 and TRBJ1-3; a weak D match, TRBD1 (6 bases). This CDR3 comprises 18 residues. Between the trimmed V and J ends, which lost 4 bases and 0 bases, there was a span of 19 bases. Looked up from germline, CDR1 is KGHSH and CDR2 is LQKENI. The CDR3: CASSLVPIGDTSGNTIYF. CDR3 bases: TGTGCCAGCTCACTCGTCCCGATCGGGGACACCTCTGGAAACACCATATATTTT.

This clone occurred once. The CDR3 sequence is CSVGHPLSSHTEAFF. The DNA of the CDR3 is TGCAGCGTGGGCCACCCCCTATCGTCCCACACTGAAGCTTTCTTT. V gene TRBV29-1 combines with J gene TRBJ1-1, with D unresolved. V shed 6 bases and J shed 3 bases, with 20 bases lying between them. This CDR3 has 15 amino acids. Germline V gene sequence: CDR1 SQVTM, CDR2 ANQGSEA.

The gene calls are TRBV6-5 and TRBJ1-1; D call uncertain. Germline V gene lookup returns CDR1 MNHEY and CDR2 SVGAGI. V was shortened by 0 bases and J by 6 bases, with 11 bases between the two germline ends. The CDR3 has 14 amino acids. The CDR3 sequence: CASSYSVGEAEAFF. CDR3 bases: TGTGCCAGCAGTTACTCGGTAGGAGAAGCTGAAGCTTTCTTT.

The V and J genes are TRBV2 and TRBJ2-5, with 8 positions matching TRBD1. Germline V gene data show CDR1 as SNHLY and CDR2 as FYNNEI. This CDR3 comprises 14 residues. V was clipped by 2 bases and J by 6 bases; unmatched bases: 5. CDR3 in amino acids: CASSEFRGQQTQYF. Written as DNA, the CDR3 is TGTGCCAGCAGTGAATTCAGGGGGCAACAGACCCAGTACTTC.

J is TRBJ1-3 and V is TRBV29-1, with 7 positions matching TRBD1. V gave up 4 bases and J gave up 0 bases; unmatched junction bases: 3. The CDR3 is 14 amino acids. Germline lookup yields CDR1 SQVTM and CDR2 ANQGSEA. The CDR3 loop is CSVAGGNSGNTIYF. The CDR3 DNA is TGCAGCGTTGCAGGGGGAAACTCTGGAAACACCATATATTTT.

This clone has just one count. The chain carries TRBV14 and TRBJ1-2; 10 bases fit TRBD1. V was pared by 4 bases and J by 8 bases, with 7 bases of the junction left unmatched. The germline V gene has CDR1 SGHDN and CDR2 FVKESK. CDR3 length equals 14 residues. CDR3 loop: CASSPGTGVEGYTF. In nucleotides, the CDR3 is TGTGCCAGCAGCCCCGGGACAGGGGTAGAAGGCTACACCTTC. Combining the CDR3 with reference TRBV14 and TRBJ1-2 gives the whole variable domain EAGVTQFPSHSVIEKGQTVTLRCDPISGHDNLYWYRRVMGKEIKFLLHFVKESKQDESGMPNNRFLAERTGGTYSTLKVQPAELEDSGVYFCASSPGTGVEGYTFGSGTRLTVV.

This chain links TRBV5-8 with TRBJ2-5; TRBD1 might be the D (6 bases). Germline CDR1 is SGHTS and CDR2 is YDEGEE. The CDR3 consists of 13 residues. The V gene lost 2 bases and the J gene lost 5 bases, with 10 bases spanning the gap. The CDR3: CASSLPGAETQYF. Written as DNA, the CDR3 is TGTGCCAGCAGCTTACCAGGGGCCGAGACCCAGTACTTC. Full variable domain (remainder filled in from reference TRBV5-8 and TRBJ2-5): EAGVTQSPTHLIKTRGQQATLRCSPISGHTSVYWYQQALGLGLQFLLWYDEGEERNRGNFPPRFSGRQFPNYSSELNVNALELEDSALYLCASSLPGAETQYFGPGTRLLVL.

The chain is built from TRBV28 and TRBJ2-1; 10 bases line up with TRBD2. With 8 bases clipped from V and 8 bases from J, the junction kept 9 bases outside the gene matches. Germline assignment: CDR1 MDHEN and CDR2 SYDVKM. The CDR3 sequence is 14 residues long. The CDR3 protein is CASVASGSRDEQFF. The CDR3 nucleotides read TGTGCCAGCGTCGCTAGCGGGAGTAGGGATGAGCAGTTCTTC.

The chain has TRBV10-2 and TRBJ2-1; TRBD1 matches at 7 bases. The ends lost 8 bases at V and 8 bases at J; junction bases unmatched: 6. CDR3 length: 12 residues. The germline V gene encodes CDR1 WSHSY and CDR2 SAAADI. CDR3 DNA sequence: TGCGCCAGCGCCGACAGGGCGGATGAGCAGTTCTTC. Amino acids: CASADRADEQFF.